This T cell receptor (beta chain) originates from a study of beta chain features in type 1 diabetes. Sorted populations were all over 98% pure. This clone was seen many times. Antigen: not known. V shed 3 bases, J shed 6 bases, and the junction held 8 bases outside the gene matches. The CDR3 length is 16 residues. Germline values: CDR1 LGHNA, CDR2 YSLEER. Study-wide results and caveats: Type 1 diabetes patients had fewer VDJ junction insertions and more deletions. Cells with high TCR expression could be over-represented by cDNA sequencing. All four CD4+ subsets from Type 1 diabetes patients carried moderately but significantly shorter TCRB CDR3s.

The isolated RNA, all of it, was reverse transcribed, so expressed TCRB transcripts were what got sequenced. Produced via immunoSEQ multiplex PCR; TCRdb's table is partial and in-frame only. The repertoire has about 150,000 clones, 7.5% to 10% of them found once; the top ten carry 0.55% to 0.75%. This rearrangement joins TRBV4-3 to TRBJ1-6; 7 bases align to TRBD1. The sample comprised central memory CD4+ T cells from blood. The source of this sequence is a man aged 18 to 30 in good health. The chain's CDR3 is CASSQETGIGNSPLHF. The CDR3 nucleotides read TGCGCCAGCAGCCAGGAGACAGGGATTGGTAATTCACCCCTCCACTTT.